The 7 T cell receptor beta chains listed next were all sequenced from one sample in a study of blood T cell repertoires in COVID-19. Method: immunoSEQ multiplex PCR; TCRdb's copy keeps in-frame clones and lacks some. The table lists roughly 100,000 clones, approximately 72% of them singletons. Sample: peripheral blood. These receptors were obtained from a woman between 65 and 79 years old with acute or convalescent COVID-19.

The chain recombines TRBV5-1 with TRBJ1-4; tentatively, D is TRBD1 (6 bases). The CDR3 extends over 14 amino acids. CDR1 and CDR2 (germline): SGHRS, YFSETQ. The V and J ends lost 3 bases and 5 bases respectively, with 11 bases between them. CDR3 coding DNA: TGCGCCAGCAGCTCCAGGGGTCCCAATGAAAAACTGTTTTTT. This encodes CASSSRGPNEKLFF.

This clone was seen a few times. The V and J genes are TRBV5-6 and TRBJ1-4; possibly TRBD1 for D (5 bases). Germline V gene data show CDR1 as SGHDT and CDR2 as YYEEEE. Trimming cost V 0 bases and J 7 bases, with 16 bases left between them. This CDR3 has 16 residues. The CDR3 reads CASSLDRGGLGEKLFF. The CDR3 nucleotides are TGTGCCAGCAGCTTGGATAGGGGAGGTTTGGGTGAAAAACTGTTTTTT.

This clone was seen only once. The chain is built from TRBV5-6 and TRBJ1-1; 9 bases match TRBD1. Trimming at V came to 4 bases and at J to 5 bases, leaving 9 bases not matched to a gene. The CDR3 has 15 residues. Germline V gene lookup returns CDR1 SGHDT and CDR2 YYEEEE. The CDR3 region is CASSPNRGRLTEAFF. Written as DNA, the CDR3 is TGTGCCAGCAGCCCAAACAGGGGGCGGCTGACTGAAGCTTTCTTT. Together with reference TRBV5-6 and TRBJ1-1, the CDR3 gives the full variable domain: DAGVTQSPTHLIKTRGQQVTLRCSPKSGHDTVSWYQQALGQGPQFIFQYYEEEERQRGNFPDRFSGHQFPNYSSELNVNALLLGDSALYLCASSPNRGRLTEAFFGQGTRLTVV.

CDR3 sequence (DNA): TGTGCCAGCAGTGTCGGGGGGGCGAACACTGAAGCTTTCTTT. The encoded protein is CASSVGGANTEAFF. The V and J genes are TRBV2 and TRBJ1-1, with D possibly TRBD1 on 6 matching bases. The CDR3 runs 14 residues. Germline CDR1 reads SNHLY; CDR2 reads FYNNEI. V was trimmed by 4 bases and J by 1 base, leaving 10 bases between them. Full variable domain (remainder filled in from reference TRBV2 and TRBJ1-1): EPEVTQTPSHQVTQMGQEVILRCVPISNHLYFYWYRQILGQKVEFLVSFYNNEISEKSEIFDDQFSVERPDGSNFTLKIRSTKLEDSAMYFCASSVGGANTEAFFGQGTRLTVV.

The CDR3 loop reads CAISESTAVLNTEAFF. The CDR3 DNA sequence: TGTGCCATCAGTGAGTCGACAGCCGTTTTGAACACTGAAGCTTTCTTT. The chain joins TRBV10-3 to TRBJ1-1, with TRBD1 as a possible D gene (5 bases). The CDR3 is 16 amino acids. Trimming removed 0 bases at V and 0 bases at J, with 11 bases between. Germline-derived CDR1 and CDR2 are ENHRY and SYGVKD.

This chain uses TRBV5-4 with TRBJ2-3, with a possible D match to TRBD1 (6 bases). V lost 0 bases, J lost 4 bases, and 21 bases lay in between. The CDR3 is 18 residues long. Germline CDR1 reads SGHNT; CDR2 reads YYREEE (reference sequence). CDR3 sequence (DNA): TGTGCCAGCAGCTTGGCCGGTTGGGGGACACACGCATCAGATACGCAGTATTTT. Protein product: CASSLAGWGTHASDTQYF.

CDR3 sequence (DNA): TGCGCCAGCCAGACAAATTTAATCACTGAAGCTTTCTTT. Translating gives CASQTNLITEAFF. This chain links TRBV10-2 with TRBJ1-1; the D is unclear. V shed 8 bases and J shed 4 bases, with 14 bases lying between them. CDR3 length equals 13 residues. In germline, CDR1 is WSHSY, CDR2 SAAADI.